This T cell receptor (beta chain) was sequenced for a study of shared clonotypes between healthy human individuals. About the study: Each donor contributed plates that comprised three CD4 naive, three CD4 memory, two CD8 naive and one CD8 memory. General study points: Sequencing depth was a factor that was expected to affect clonotype sharing among donors.

Comments on this clone: Its target is unknown.

TCRdb's copy holds only in-frame clones and misses some; the assay was immunoSEQ multiplex PCR. The table records some 630,000 clones, 72% of them present only once. From CD4+ cells came CD45RA+ naive and CD45RA-negative memory subsets. CDR1 SGHNT and CDR2 YYREEE come from the germline V gene (reference sequence). This CDR3 has 11 residues. The V and J ends lost 10 bases and 7 bases respectively, with 12 bases between them. What was sequenced was memory CD4+ T cells sorted from blood. This sample's subset: CD45RA-negative fraction. This clonotype was obtained from a woman in her twenties or thirties in good health. The J gene is TRBJ2-1, the V gene TRBV5-4; D possibly corresponds to TRBD2 (5 bases). The CDR3 is CAPIGENEQFF. The CDR3 nucleotides are TGTGCCCCGATCGGGGAAAATGAGCAGTTCTTC.